These 18 T cell receptor beta chains were all obtained from the same sample, sequenced in a study of early stage breast cancer tumors. The protocol was immunoSEQ multiplex PCR, while the TCRdb copy is restricted to in-frame clones and leaves out a portion. Here the sample spans about 51,000 clones, around 80% being singletons. Source material: blood. These receptors originate from a person aged 35 to 50 with breast cancer.

V is TRBV5-1 and J is TRBJ2-7; D remains unclear. Germline V gives CDR1 SGHRS, CDR2 YFSETQ. Deletions cut 7 bases from V and 2 bases from J, with 13 bases between. The CDR3 is 13 residues long. Written as DNA, the CDR3 is TGCGCCAGCGGCGAGTCAAGCGCCTACGAGCAGTACTTC. This gives the protein CASGESSAYEQYF.

The chain recombines TRBV30 with TRBJ2-5; D may be TRBD2 (6 bases). V was cut by 4 bases and J by 5 bases, with 14 bases left in between. Germline V gene data show CDR1 as GTSNPN and CDR2 as SVGIG (reference sequence). CDR3 length equals 13 residues. CDR3 loop: CAWTPGVEETQYF. CDR3 coding DNA: TGTGCCTGGACCCCGGGGGTAGAGGAGACCCAGTACTTC.

CDR3 loop: CASSLDRGGHEQYF. The CDR3 bases are TGCGCCAGCAGCTTGGACAGGGGGGGCCACGAGCAGTACTTC. This rearrangement joins TRBV5-1 to TRBJ2-7; D is possibly TRBD1 (8 bases). The CDR3 has 14 amino acids. Germline CDR1 reads SGHRS; CDR2 reads YFSETQ. V was clipped by 0 bases and J by 5 bases, with 12 bases between them.

The rearrangement joins TRBV6-1 to TRBJ2-1; 8 nucleotides agree with TRBD2. Germline V CDR1 and CDR2: MNHNS, SASEGT. J gave up 10 bases and V 3 bases, and 14 bases lay outside the gene matches. The length of the CDR3 is 16 residues. In DNA, the CDR3 is TGTGCCAGCAGTGAGGGTACCGGGACTAGGCTTTGGGAGCAGTTCTTC. Encoded protein: CASSEGTGTRLWEQFF.

This sequence joins TRBV6-5 and TRBJ2-7; D unresolved. V shed 6 bases and J shed 3 bases, with 6 bases lying between them. This CDR3 has 11 residues. Germline V gene data show CDR1 as MNHEY and CDR2 as SVGAGI. The CDR3 DNA reads TGTGCCAGCAGAACGGGCTACGAGCAGTACTTC. This gives the protein CASRTGYEQYF.

The chain links TRBV5-6 to TRBJ2-5, with D perhaps matching TRBD1 or TRBD2 (6 bases each). Germline loops: CDR1 SGHDT, CDR2 YYEEEE. Trimming shortened V by 2 bases and J by 3 bases, and 11 bases separated the two germline ends. This CDR3 has 14 amino acids. The CDR3 nucleotides are TGTGCCAGCAGCTTTTGGGGGGCTAAAGAGACCCAGTACTTC. Translated, it gives CASSFWGAKETQYF.

J is TRBJ2-5 and V is TRBV7-3, with 12 bases that match TRBD2. V lost 5 bases to trimming and J lost 4 bases; unmatched junction nucleotides: 11. Germline CDR1 and CDR2: SGHTA and FQGTGA. This CDR3 is built from 17 residues. CDR3 sequence: CASSPGTASGRGETQYF. In nucleotides, the CDR3 is TGTGCCAGCAGCCCCGGGACCGCTAGCGGGAGGGGAGAGACCCAGTACTTC.

V gene TRBV18 combines with J gene TRBJ1-2, with a tentative D call TRBD1 (5 bases). There are 14 residues in the CDR3. CDR1 and CDR2 (germline): KGHSH, LQKENI. Trimming left V 5 bases short and J 3 bases short, with 13 bases between. The CDR3 DNA reads TGTGCCAGCTCAGTACGACAGAGCGACTATGGCTACACCTTC. This translates into CASSVRQSDYGYTF. The full variable domain, its missing parts supplied by reference TRBV18 and TRBJ1-2, is NAGVMQNPRHLVRRRGQEARLRCSPMKGHSHVYWYRQLPEEGLKFMVYLQKENIIDESGMPKERFSAEFPKEGPSILRIQQVVRGDSAAYFCASSVRQSDYGYTFGSGTRLTVV.

V and J are TRBV4-1 and TRBJ1-2; 7 positions match TRBD1. CDR3 length equals 15 residues. The J segment lost 3 bases and the V segment lost 3 bases, leaving 7 bases of the junction unmatched. Germline V CDR1 and CDR2: MGHRA, YSYEKL. CDR3 protein: CASSQDGQAYYGYTF. CDR3 nucleotides: TGCGCCAGCAGCCAGGACGGACAGGCCTACTATGGCTACACCTTC.

This rearrangement joins TRBV16 to TRBJ2-5; a weak D match, TRBD2 (6 bases). The CDR3 spans 14 residues. Deletions cut 4 bases from V and 3 bases from J, with 12 bases between. In germline, CDR1 is KGHSY, CDR2 FQNENV. The CDR3 region is CASSLGTSKETQYF. The CDR3 DNA sequence: TGTGCCAGCAGCCTGGGAACTAGCAAAGAGACCCAGTACTTC.

The CDR3 protein is CASSLGLAGTEQFF. DNA for the CDR3: TGCGCCAGCAGCTTGGGACTAGCGGGAACGGAGCAGTTCTTC. The J gene is TRBJ2-1, the V gene TRBV5-1, with TRBD2 matching over 11 bases. V shed 0 bases and J 10 bases; nucleotides not matched to a gene: 3. Germline assignment: CDR1 SGHRS and CDR2 YFSETQ. The CDR3 is made up of 14 amino acids. Using reference TRBV5-1 and TRBJ2-1 for the parts outside the CDR3, the full variable domain is KAGVTQTPRYLIKTRGQQVTLSCSPISGHRSVSWYQQTPGQGLQFLFEYFSETQRNKGNFPGRFSGRQFSNSRSEMNVSTLELGDSALYLCASSLGLAGTEQFFGPGTRLTVL.

J is TRBJ1-3 and V is TRBV7-9; D unclear. The V end was cut by 7 bases, the J end by 2 bases, with 18 bases between. Germline V gives CDR1 SEHNR, CDR2 FQNEAQ (reference sequence). The CDR3 spans 16 residues. Written as DNA, the CDR3 is TGTGCCAGCATACAAGGTCGCCCCATCCCTGGAAACACCATATATTTT. Protein: CASIQGRPIPGNTIYF.

J is TRBJ2-7 and V is TRBV30, with 9 bases matching TRBD2. The CDR3 contains 13 residues. The germline V gene has CDR1 GTSNPN and CDR2 SVGIG (reference sequence). V trimming: 0 bases; J trimming: 5 bases; junction bases outside the gene matches: 2. The DNA of the CDR3 is TGTGCCTGGAGTGTAATAGCGGGAGACGAGCAGTACTTC. Amino acids: CAWSVIAGDEQYF.

V usage is TRBV4-2 and J usage is TRBJ2-5; TRBD2 aligns across 10 bases. Unmatched junction bases numbered 7, after V lost 1 base and J lost 2 bases. The CDR3 has 17 amino acids. Germline CDR1 reads LGHNA; CDR2 reads YNFKEQ. In nucleotides, the CDR3 is TGTGCCAGCAGCCAAGGGGCTAGCGGGAGTTTACAAGAGACCCAGTACTTC. As protein: CASSQGASGSLQETQYF.

The rearrangement joins TRBV27 to TRBJ2-5; the D gene is possibly TRBD2 (6 bases). V dropped 6 bases and J dropped 5 bases, with 13 bases sitting between them. The CDR3 has 13 amino acids. Germline lookup yields CDR1 MNHEY and CDR2 SMNVEV (reference sequence). The CDR3 sequence: CASSRQGTETQYF. The CDR3 nucleotides are TGTGCCAGCAGCCGCCAAGGGACTGAGACCCAGTACTTC.

About this clone itself: The junction departs from the called germline gene at one end, perhaps through a read error. The J gene is TRBJ2-1, the V gene TRBV7-7; the match to TRBD2 covers 13 bases. This CDR3 region has 15 residues. The V gene's germline CDR1 is SSHAT and CDR2 FNYEAQ (reference sequence). CDR3 sequence: CASSAGLAGLNEQFF. CDR3 coding DNA: TGTGCTAGCAGCGCGGGACTAGCGGGACTGAATGAGCAGTTCTTC.

The chain links TRBV10-3 to TRBJ2-2; D may correspond to TRBD1 or TRBD2 (6 bases each). CDR1 and CDR2 from the germline V gene are ENHRY and SYGVKD. There are 18 residues in the CDR3. V shed 2 bases and J shed 6 bases, with 22 bases lying between them. The chain's CDR3 is CAISEPSIGGPGAGELFF. CDR3 nucleotide sequence: TGTGCCATCAGTGAGCCTTCAATAGGGGGGCCCGGGGCCGGGGAGCTGTTTTTT.

The chain carries TRBV18 and TRBJ2-3; D gene unclear. This CDR3 comprises 15 residues. V lost 2 bases to trimming and J lost 1 base, with 10 bases between them. Germline values: CDR1 KGHSH, CDR2 LQKENI. The CDR3 loop is CASSPSFAGTDTQYF. In DNA, the CDR3 is TGTGCCAGCTCACCAAGCTTTGCGGGCACAGATACGCAGTATTTT. Full variable domain (rest looked up from reference TRBV18 and TRBJ2-3): NAGVMQNPRHLVRRRGQEARLRCSPMKGHSHVYWYRQLPEEGLKFMVYLQKENIIDESGMPKERFSAEFPKEGPSILRIQQVVRGDSAAYFCASSPSFAGTDTQYFGPGTRLTVL.